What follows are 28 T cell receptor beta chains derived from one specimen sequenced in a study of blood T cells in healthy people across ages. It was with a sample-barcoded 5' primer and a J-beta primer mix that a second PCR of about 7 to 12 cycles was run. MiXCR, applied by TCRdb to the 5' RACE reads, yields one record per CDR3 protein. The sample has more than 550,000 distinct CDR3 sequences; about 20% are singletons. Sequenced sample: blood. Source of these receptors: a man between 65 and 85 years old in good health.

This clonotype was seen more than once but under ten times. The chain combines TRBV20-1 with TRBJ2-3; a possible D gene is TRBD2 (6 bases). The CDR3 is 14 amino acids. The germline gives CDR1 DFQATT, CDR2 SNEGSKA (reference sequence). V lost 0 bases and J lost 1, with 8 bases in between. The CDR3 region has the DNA TGCAGTGCTAGAGACGAGCGGGGCACAGATACGCAGTATTTT. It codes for CSARDERGTDTQYF.

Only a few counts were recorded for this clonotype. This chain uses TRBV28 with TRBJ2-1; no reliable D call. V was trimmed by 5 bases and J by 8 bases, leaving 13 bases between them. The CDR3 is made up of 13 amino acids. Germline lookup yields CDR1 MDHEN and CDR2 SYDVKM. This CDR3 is CASSMSLSDEQFF. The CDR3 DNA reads TGTGCCAGCAGTATGAGCCTCTCTGATGAGCAGTTCTTC.

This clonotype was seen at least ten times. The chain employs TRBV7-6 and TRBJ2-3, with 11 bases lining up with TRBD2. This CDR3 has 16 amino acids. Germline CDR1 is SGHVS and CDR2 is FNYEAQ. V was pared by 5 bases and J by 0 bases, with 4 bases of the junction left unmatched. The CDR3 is CASSPRTSGSTDTQYF. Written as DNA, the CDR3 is TGTGCCAGCAGCCCCAGGACTAGCGGGAGCACAGATACGCAGTATTTT.

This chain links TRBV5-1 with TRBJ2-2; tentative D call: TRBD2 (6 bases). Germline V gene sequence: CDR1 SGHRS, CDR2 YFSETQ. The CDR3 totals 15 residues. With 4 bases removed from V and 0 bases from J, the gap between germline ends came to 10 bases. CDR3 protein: CASSIGTANTGELFF. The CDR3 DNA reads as TGCGCCAGCAGCATCGGGACTGCGAACACCGGGGAGCTGTTTTTT. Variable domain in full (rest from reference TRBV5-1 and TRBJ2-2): KAGVTQTPRYLIKTRGQQVTLSCSPISGHRSVSWYQQTPGQGLQFLFEYFSETQRNKGNFPGRFSGRQFSNSRSEMNVSTLELGDSALYLCASSIGTANTGELFFGEGSRLTVL.

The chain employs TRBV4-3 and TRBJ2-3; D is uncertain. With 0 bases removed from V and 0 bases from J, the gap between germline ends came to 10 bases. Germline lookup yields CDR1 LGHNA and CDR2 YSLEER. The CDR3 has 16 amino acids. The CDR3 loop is CASSQDAALSTDTQYF. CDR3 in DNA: TGCGCCAGCAGCCAAGATGCAGCGCTCAGCACAGATACGCAGTATTTT.

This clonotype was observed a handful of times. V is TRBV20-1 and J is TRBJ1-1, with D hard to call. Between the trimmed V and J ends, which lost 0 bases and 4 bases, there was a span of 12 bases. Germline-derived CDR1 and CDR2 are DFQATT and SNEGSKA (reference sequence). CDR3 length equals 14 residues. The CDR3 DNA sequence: TGCAGTGCTAGAGAGGCCGGCTCCCCCACTGAAGCTTTCTTT. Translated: CSAREAGSPTEAFF.

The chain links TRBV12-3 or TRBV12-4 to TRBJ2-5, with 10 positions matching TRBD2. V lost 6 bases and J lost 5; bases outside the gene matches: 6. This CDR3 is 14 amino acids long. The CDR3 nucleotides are TGTGCCAGCAGACCGCCTAGCGGGGGTGAGACCCAGTACTTC. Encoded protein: CASRPPSGGETQYF.

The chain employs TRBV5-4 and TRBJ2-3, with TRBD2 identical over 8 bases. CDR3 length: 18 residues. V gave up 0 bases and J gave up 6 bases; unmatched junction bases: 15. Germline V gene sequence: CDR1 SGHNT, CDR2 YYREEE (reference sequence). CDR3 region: CASSLAPAGAGAGDTQYF. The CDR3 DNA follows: TGTGCCAGCAGCTTGGCACCGGCGGGAGCGGGAGCGGGGGATACGCAGTATTTT.

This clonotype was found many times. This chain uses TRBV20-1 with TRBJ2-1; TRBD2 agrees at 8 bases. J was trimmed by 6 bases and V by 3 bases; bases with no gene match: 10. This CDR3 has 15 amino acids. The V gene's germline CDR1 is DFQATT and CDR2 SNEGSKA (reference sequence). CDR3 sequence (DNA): TGCAGTGCTAGGTTAGCGGGGTTGCGTCGCAATGAGCAGTTCTTC. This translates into CSARLAGLRRNEQFF.

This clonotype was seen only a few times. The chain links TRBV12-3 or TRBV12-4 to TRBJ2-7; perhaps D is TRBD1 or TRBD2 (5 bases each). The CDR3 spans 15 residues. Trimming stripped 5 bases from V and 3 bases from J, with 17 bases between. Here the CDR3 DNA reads TGTGCCAGCAGTCCACCGGGGCAGTTCATCTACGAGCAGTACTTC. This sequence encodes CASSPPGQFIYEQYF.

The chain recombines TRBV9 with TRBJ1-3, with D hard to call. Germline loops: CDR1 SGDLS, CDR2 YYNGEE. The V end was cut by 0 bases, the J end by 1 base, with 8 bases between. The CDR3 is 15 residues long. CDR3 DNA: TGTGCCAGCAGCGTAGCAGCGGGGTCTGGAAACACCATATATTTT. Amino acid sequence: CASSVAAGSGNTIYF.

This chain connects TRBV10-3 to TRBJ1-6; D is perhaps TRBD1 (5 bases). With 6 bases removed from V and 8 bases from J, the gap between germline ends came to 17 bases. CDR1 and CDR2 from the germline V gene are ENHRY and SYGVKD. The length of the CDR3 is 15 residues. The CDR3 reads CAIRPGQRADSPLHF. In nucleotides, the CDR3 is TGTGCCATCAGACCGGGGCAAAGAGCGGATTCACCCCTCCACTTT.

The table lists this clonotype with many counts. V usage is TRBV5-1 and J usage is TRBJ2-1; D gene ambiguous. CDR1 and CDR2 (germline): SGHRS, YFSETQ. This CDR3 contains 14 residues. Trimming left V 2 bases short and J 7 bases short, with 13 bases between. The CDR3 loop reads CASSFPQVGNEQFF. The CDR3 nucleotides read TGCGCCAGCAGCTTCCCCCAGGTGGGGAATGAGCAGTTCTTC.

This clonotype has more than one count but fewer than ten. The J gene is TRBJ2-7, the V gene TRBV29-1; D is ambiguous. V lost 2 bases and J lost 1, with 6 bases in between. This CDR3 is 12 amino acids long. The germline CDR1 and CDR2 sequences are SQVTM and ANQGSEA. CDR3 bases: TGCAGCGTTGAAAGGGATTCCTACGAGCAGTACTTC. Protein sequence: CSVERDSYEQYF.

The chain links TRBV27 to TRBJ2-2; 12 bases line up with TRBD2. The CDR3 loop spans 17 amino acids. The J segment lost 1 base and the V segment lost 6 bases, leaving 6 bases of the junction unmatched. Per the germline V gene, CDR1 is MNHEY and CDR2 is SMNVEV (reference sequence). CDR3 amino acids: CASSLTSGSGNTGELFF. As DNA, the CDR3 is TGTGCCAGCAGCTTGACTAGCGGGAGCGGGAACACCGGGGAGCTGTTTTTT.

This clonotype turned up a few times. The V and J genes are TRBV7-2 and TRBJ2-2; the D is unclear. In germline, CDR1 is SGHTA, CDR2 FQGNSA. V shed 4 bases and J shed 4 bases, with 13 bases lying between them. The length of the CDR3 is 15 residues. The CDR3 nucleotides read TGTGCCAGCAGCTCTTGGACCCTTGCCACCGGGGAGCTGTTTTTT. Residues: CASSSWTLATGELFF.

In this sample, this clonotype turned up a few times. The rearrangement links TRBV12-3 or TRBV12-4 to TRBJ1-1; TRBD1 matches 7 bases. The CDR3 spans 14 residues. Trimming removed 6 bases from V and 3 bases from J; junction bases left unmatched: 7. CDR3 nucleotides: TGTGCCAGCAGGAGGGACAGCCCATACACTGAAGCTTTCTTT. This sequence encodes CASRRDSPYTEAFF.

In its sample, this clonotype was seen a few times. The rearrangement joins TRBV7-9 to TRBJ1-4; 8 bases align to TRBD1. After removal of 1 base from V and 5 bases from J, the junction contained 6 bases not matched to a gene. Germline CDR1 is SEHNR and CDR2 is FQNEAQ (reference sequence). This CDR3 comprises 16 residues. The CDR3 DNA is TGTGCCAGCAGCTTAGGTGGCAGGGGGCGGAATGAAAAACTGTTTTTT. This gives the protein CASSLGGRGRNEKLFF.

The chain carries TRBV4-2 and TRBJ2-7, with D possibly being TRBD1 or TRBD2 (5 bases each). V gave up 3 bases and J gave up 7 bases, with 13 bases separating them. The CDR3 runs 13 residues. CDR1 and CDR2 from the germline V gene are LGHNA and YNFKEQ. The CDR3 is CASSQGRGIEQYF. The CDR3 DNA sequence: TGTGCCAGCAGCCAGGGGCGAGGGATTGAGCAGTACTTC.

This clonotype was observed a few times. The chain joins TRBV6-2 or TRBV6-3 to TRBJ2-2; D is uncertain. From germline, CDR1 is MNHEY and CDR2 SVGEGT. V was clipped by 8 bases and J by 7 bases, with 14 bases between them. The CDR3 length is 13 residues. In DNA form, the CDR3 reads TGTGCCAGCGGCGTTATGGCATACGGGGAGCTGTTTTTT. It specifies CASGVMAYGELFF.

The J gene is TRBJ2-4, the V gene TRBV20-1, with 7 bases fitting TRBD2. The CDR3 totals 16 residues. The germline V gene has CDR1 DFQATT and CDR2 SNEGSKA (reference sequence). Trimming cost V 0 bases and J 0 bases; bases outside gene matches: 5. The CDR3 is CSARDVSGVAKNIQYF. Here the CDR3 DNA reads TGCAGTGCTAGAGACGTCAGCGGGGTAGCCAAAAACATTCAGTACTTC.

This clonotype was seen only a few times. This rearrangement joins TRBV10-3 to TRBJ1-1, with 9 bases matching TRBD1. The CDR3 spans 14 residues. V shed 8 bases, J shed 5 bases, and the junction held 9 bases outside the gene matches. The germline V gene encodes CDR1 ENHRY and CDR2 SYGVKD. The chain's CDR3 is CAIGRDREGTEAFF. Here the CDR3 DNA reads TGTGCCATCGGACGGGACAGGGAGGGAACTGAAGCTTTCTTT.

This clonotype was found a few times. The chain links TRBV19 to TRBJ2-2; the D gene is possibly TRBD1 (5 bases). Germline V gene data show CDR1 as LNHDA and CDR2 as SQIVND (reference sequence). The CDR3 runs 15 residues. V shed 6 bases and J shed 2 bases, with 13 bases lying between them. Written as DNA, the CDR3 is TGTGCCAGTAGAAGGGGTAGGGGAAACACCGGGGAGCTGTTTTTT. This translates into CASRRGRGNTGELFF.

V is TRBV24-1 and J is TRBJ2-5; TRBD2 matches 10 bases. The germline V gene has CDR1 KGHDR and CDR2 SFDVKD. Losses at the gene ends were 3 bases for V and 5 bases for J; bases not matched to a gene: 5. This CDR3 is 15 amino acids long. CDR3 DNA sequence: TGTGCCACCAGTGATCCAGCGGGAGGGCCGGAGACCCAGTACTTC. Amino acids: CATSDPAGGPETQYF.

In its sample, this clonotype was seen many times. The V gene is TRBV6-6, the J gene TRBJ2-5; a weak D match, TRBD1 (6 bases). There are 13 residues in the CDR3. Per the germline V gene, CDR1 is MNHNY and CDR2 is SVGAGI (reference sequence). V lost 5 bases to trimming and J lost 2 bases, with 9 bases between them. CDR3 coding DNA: TGTGCCAGCAGTGGGACATCACAAGAGACCCAGTACTTC. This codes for CASSGTSQETQYF.

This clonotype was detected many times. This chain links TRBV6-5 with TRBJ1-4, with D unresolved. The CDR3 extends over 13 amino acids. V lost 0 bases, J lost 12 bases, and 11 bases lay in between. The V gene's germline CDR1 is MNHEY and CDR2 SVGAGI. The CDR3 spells CASSYSQLKELFF. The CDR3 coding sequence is TGTGCCAGCAGTTACTCGCAGCTGAAGGAACTGTTTTTT.

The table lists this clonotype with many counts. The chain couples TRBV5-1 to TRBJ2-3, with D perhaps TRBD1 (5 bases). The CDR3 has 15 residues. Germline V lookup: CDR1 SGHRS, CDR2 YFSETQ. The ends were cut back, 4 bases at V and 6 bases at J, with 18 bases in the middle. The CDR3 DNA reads TGCGCCAGCAGCATGAGACAGATAGAAAGTGATACGCAGTATTTT. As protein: CASSMRQIESDTQYF.

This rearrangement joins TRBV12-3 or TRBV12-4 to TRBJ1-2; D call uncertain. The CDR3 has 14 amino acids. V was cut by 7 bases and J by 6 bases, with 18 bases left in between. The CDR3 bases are TGTGCCAGCACCCTATCGGCAGCGGAACATGGCTACACCTTC. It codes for CASTLSAAEHGYTF.